These 5 T cell receptor beta chains were sequenced from one sample in a study of PD-1 blockade in classical Hodgkin lymphoma. Measured with immunoSEQ multiplex PCR; TCRdb has only the in-frame clones, and not every one. The sample includes tens of thousands of clones, 73% of them seen just once. Each patient experienced a relapse that followed autologous stem cell transplantation, and brentuximab vedotin exposure varied. The material was peripheral blood mononuclear cells (PBMCs), obtained at baseline. These TCRs come from a human donor with classical Hodgkin lymphoma.

The chain is built from TRBV6-5 and TRBJ2-4; D may be TRBD1 or TRBD2 (5 bases each). The CDR3 contains 15 residues. CDR1 is MNHEY and CDR2 is SVGAGI in the germline V gene. V was clipped by 6 bases and J by 4 bases, with 16 bases between them. CDR3 DNA sequence: TGTGCCAGCAGGGCGCCCGGGACCGAGAAAAACATTCAGTACTTC. It codes for CASRAPGTEKNIQYF.

J is TRBJ1-2 and V is TRBV5-4, with a tentative D call TRBD1 (5 bases). Trimming shortened V by 0 bases and J by 7 bases, and 10 bases separated the two germline ends. The CDR3 contains 13 residues. The V gene's germline CDR1 is SGHNT and CDR2 YYREEE (reference sequence). The CDR3 sequence: CASSLEAGGGYTF. CDR3 DNA sequence: TGTGCCAGCAGCTTGGAGGCCGGGGGTGGCTACACCTTC.

The chain uses TRBV27 and TRBJ2-5; TRBD1 aligns across 11 bases. The last part of the DNA fits TRBJ2-7 better; the J call may be wrong. CDR1 is MNHEY and CDR2 is SMNVEV in the germline V gene (reference sequence). The CDR3 is 22 residues long. Here the CDR3 reads CASRLISRDRGKKPRAGYEQYF. The CDR3 DNA sequence: TGTGCCAGCAGGTTAATCTCCCGGGACAGGGGGAAGAAACCAAGGGCTGGATACGAGCAGTACTTC.

J is TRBJ1-1 and V is TRBV7-9; TRBD1 agrees at 10 bases. Looked up from germline, CDR1 is SEHNR and CDR2 is FQNEAQ (reference sequence). The CDR3 covers 15 residues. V trimming: 5 bases; J trimming: 5 bases; junction bases outside the gene matches: 8. This CDR3 reads CASSDRTGGRTEAFF. The CDR3 DNA sequence: TGTGCCAGCAGCGATAGGACAGGGGGAAGGACTGAAGCTTTCTTT. Using reference TRBV7-9 and TRBJ1-1 for the parts outside the CDR3, the full variable domain is DTGVSQNPRHKITKRGQNVTFRCDPISEHNRLYWYRQTLGQGPEFLTYFQNEAQLEKSRLLSDRFSAERPKGSFSTLEIQRTEQGDSAMYLCASSDRTGGRTEAFFGQGTRLTVV.

CDR3 in DNA: TGTGCCAGCAAACTAGGCCCGGTCGTCGGGGAGCAGTTCTTC. It translates to CASKLGPVVGEQFF. The chain recombines TRBV11-2 with TRBJ2-1; tentatively, D is TRBD2 (5 bases). Trimming removed 7 bases at V and 10 bases at J, with 20 bases between. Germline V gene data show CDR1 as SGHAT and CDR2 as FQNNGV. This CDR3 comprises 14 residues.